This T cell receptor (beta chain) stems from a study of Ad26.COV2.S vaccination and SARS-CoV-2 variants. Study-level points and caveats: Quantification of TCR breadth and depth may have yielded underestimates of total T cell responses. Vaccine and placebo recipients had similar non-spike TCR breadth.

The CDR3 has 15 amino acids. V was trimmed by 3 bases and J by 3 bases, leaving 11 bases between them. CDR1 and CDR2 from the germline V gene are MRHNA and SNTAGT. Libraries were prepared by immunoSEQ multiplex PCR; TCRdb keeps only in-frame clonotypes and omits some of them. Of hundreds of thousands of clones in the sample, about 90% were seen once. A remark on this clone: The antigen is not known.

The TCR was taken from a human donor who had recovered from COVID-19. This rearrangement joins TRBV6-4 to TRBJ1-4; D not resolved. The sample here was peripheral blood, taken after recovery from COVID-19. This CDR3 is CASSEKGGPNEKLFF. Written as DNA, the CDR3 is TGTGCCAGCAGTGAAAAGGGCGGCCCTAATGAAAAACTGTTTTTT.